This TCR beta chain originates from a study of blood T cell repertoires in COVID-19. Study overall: COVID-19 samples from acute and convalescent phases originated in the United States, Italy and Spain. PBMCs, B-cell-depleted T cells, or T cells were the source of the cDNA or gDNA that made up the material.

The sample holds many counts of this clone. The CDR3 contains 16 residues. Germline V gene data show CDR1 as KGHSH and CDR2 as LQKENI. V was cut by 3 bases and J by 0 bases, with 11 bases left in between. Authors' processing steps: Nucleated cell counts were estimated from reference gene primer amplification. The table came from immunoSEQ multiplex PCR; TCRdb's copy has only in-frame clones and leaves some out. The DNA gave D and trimming, while V, J and clone size come from that table. Seen here are some 160,000 clones, around 89% observed once, and the top ten hold approximately 2.9%. This rearrangement joins TRBV18 to TRBJ2-2; tentatively, D is TRBD2 (5 bases). The origin of this receptor is a man aged 55 to 70 with acute or convalescent COVID-19. The sequenced material came from peripheral blood. The CDR3 coding sequence is TGTGCCAGCTCACCTAAGAGGGTTACGAACACCGGGGAGCTGTTTTTT. Encoded protein: CASSPKRVTNTGELFF.